This T cell receptor beta chain is from a study of response to subunit inactivated influenza vaccine. General study findings and limits: Researchers suggested that each seasonal influenza vaccination recruits few new T cells.

TCRdb re-analysed the RT-PCR reads in MiXCR, keeping a single row per CDR3 protein. The top ten clones hold less than 9% of a sample with roughly 700,000 distinct CDR3 sequences, approximately 15% of them seen once. This CDR3 comprises 13 residues. The V and J ends lost 6 bases and 9 bases, in that order; junction bases with no gene match: 6. At least ten counts were recorded for this clonotype. Its antigen is not known. This rearrangement joins TRBV12-3 or TRBV12-4 to TRBJ2-1; 9 bases are shared with TRBD1. This material consisted of PBMCs from blood, taken 14 days before vaccination. The TCR comes from a man aged 50-59 years who received an inactivated influenza vaccine. The CDR3 DNA reads as TGTGCCAGCAGAAGAATACAGGGGGCTGAGCAGTTCTTC. Encoded protein: CASRRIQGAEQFF.